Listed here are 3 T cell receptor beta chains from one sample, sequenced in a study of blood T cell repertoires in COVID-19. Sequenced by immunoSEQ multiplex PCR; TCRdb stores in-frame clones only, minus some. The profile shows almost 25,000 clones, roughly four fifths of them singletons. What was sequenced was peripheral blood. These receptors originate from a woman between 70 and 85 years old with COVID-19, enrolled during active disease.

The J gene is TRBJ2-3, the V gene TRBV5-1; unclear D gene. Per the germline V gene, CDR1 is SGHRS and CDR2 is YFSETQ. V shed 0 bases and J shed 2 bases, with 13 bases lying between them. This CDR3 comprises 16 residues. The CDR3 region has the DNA TGCGCCAGCAGCTTGGCCCCCCGAGCGTTCACAGATACGCAGTATTTT. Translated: CASSLAPRAFTDTQYF.

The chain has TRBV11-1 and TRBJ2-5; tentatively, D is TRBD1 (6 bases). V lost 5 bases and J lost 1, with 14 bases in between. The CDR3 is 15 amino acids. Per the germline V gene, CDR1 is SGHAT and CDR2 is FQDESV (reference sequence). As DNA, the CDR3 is TGTGCCAGCAGCCCTGGGGGCCACCTCCAAGAGACCCAGTACTTC. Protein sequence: CASSPGGHLQETQYF.

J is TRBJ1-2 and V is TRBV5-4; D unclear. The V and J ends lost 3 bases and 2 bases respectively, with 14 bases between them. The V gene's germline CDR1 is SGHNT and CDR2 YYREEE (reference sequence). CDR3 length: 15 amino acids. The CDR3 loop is CASSSGLGWNYGYTF. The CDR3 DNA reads TGTGCCAGCAGCTCCGGACTAGGGTGGAACTATGGCTACACCTTC.